The sequence of this T cell receptor (beta chain) was determined in a study of cytomegalovirus exposure and HLA in healthy donors. As regards this clone: Its antigen is not identified.

CDR1 and CDR2 (germline): GTSNPN, SVGIG (reference sequence). V lost 5 bases and J 7 bases, leaving 17 bases between the germline ends. CDR3 length equals 14 residues. Regarding the study as a whole: Another analysis was done later, and it associated 15,000 or so TCR beta sequences with HLA alleles at 0.05 false discovery rate. Looking again later, the authors saw that most CMV-associated TCR beta chains seemed HLA-restricted. Accurate predictions that matched the HLA-A and HLA-B alleles of most subjects were reportedly made from TCR beta sequences.

The PCR contained 60 Vbeta and 13 Jbeta primers. Produced via immunoSEQ multiplex PCR; TCRdb's table is partial and in-frame only. The sample carries roughly 80,000 clones, about 68% recorded once. This chain uses TRBV30 with TRBJ2-2; D perhaps matches TRBD1 (6 bases). This receptor was identified in a woman between 50 and 59 years old in good health and CMV-seropositive. Sequencing input: PBMCs. The CDR3 sequence: CAWGGRGGDGELFF. CDR3 in DNA: TGTGCCTGGGGGGGCCGGGGTGGGGACGGGGAGCTGTTTTTT. Looking up the rest from reference TRBV30 and TRBJ2-2 gives the full variable domain: SQTIHQWPATLVQPVGSPLSLECTVEGTSNPNLYWYRQAAGRGLQLLFYSVGIGQISSEVPQNLSASRPQDRQFILSSKKLLLSDSGFYLCAWGGRGGDGELFFGEGSRLTVL.